The present entry profiles one T cell receptor (beta chain) with its context. Its antigen remains unknown. Amplification of the TCR beta CDR3 regions used RNA transcripts (as template). The workflow started with a first-round RT-PCR run with HTBI primers and then moved on to a second-round multiplex PCR. TCRdb passed the multiplex PCR reads through MiXCR, listing each CDR3 protein once. There are tens of thousands of distinct CDR3 sequences in the sample; 50% occur only once, and about 24% lies in the top ten. It was on clinical symptoms, serum thyroxine, TRAb, thyroid ultrasound and orbital computed tomography that diagnosis relied. The sample belongs to a study of Graves' ophthalmopathy and Graves' hyperthyroidism. Study results and limitations: The authors also found most expanded thyroid clonotypes above 0.001 frequency in blood.

The sample comprised peripheral blood. The clonotype comes from an adult man with Graves' ophthalmopathy.

This CDR3 is CASSGTSGHYEQFF. The DNA of the CDR3 is TGTGCCAGCAGTGGAACTAGCGGACACTACGAGCAGTTCTTC. The gene calls are TRBV6-1 and TRBJ2-1, with TRBD2 matching 8 bases. The CDR3 is made up of 14 amino acids. Unmatched junction bases numbered 9, after V lost 4 bases and J lost 10 bases. The germline CDR1 and CDR2 sequences are MNHNS and SASEGT.